The clone carrying this T cell receptor (beta chain) was recorded a few times. The data originate from a study of response to subunit inactivated influenza vaccine. The V end lost 5 bases, the J end lost 8 bases, and 12 bases lay between the germline ends. The V gene's germline CDR1 is MNHEY and CDR2 SVGAGI. The CDR3 covers 12 residues. TCRdb re-called the RT-PCR reads with MiXCR, one entry per CDR3 protein. The sample lists roughly 290,000 distinct CDR3 sequences, roughly a fifth seen once, with 10% in the top ten. The clonotype was recovered from a man between 50 and 69 years old who received an inactivated influenza vaccine. The rearrangement links TRBV6-5 to TRBJ1-2; D unclear. This specimen was PBMCs from blood, taken approximately 20 months after vaccination. Here the CDR3 reads CASSTGMGGYTF. CDR3 DNA: TGTGCCAGCAGTACCGGGATGGGAGGCTACACCTTC.